The rows below give T cell receptor beta chains drawn from one sample of a study of Ad26.COV2.S vaccination and SARS-CoV-2 variants. Sequencing used immunoSEQ multiplex PCR; TCRdb keeps in-frame clones, though not all of them. The data contain around 370,000 clones, approximately 84% of them singletons. The sequencing here drew on peripheral blood, taken in a trial of Ad26.COV2.S vaccine versus placebo. The receptor set was obtained from a person aged 18-65 years who received the Ad26.COV2.S COVID-19 vaccine or a placebo. Both conserved end residues are part of each CDR3. A D gene is named only where the DNA matches it firmly. Expanded clones get a size class; other rows say once, few or many, or leave the size out.

CDR3aa: CASSLLQANQPQHF; CDR3nt: TGTGCCAGCAGTTTATTGCAGGCCAATCAGCCCCAGCATTTT; d_gene: -; v_gene: TRBV28; j_gene: TRBJ1-5; abundance: -
CDR3aa: CASSPDGANYGYTF; CDR3nt: TGTGCCAGCAGTCCCGACGGAGCTAACTATGGCTACACCTTC; d_gene: -; v_gene: TRBV6-6; j_gene: TRBJ1-2; abundance: few
CDR3aa: CASSYVSGEDTQYF; CDR3nt: TGTGCCAGCAGTTACGTTAGCGGTGAAGATACGCAGTATTTT; d_gene: -; v_gene: TRBV6-5; j_gene: TRBJ2-3; abundance: -
CDR3aa: CASRRGYRGLNPSSYEQYF; CDR3nt: TGCGCCAGCAGGCGCGGATACAGGGGTCTCAACCCTAGCTCCTACGAGCAGTACTTC; d_gene: TRBD1; v_gene: TRBV5-1; j_gene: TRBJ2-7; abundance: -
CDR3aa: CASSLEKGTFLTDTQYF; CDR3nt: TGTGCCAGCAGCTTAGAGAAGGGGACGTTTCTCACAGATACGCAGTATTTT; d_gene: -; v_gene: TRBV7-9; j_gene: TRBJ2-3; abundance: once
CDR3aa: CASSLVSGLAVTDTQYF; CDR3nt: TGTGCCAGCAGCTTAGTTTCGGGACTAGCGGTAACAGATACGCAGTATTTT; d_gene: TRBD2; v_gene: TRBV7-9; j_gene: TRBJ2-3; abundance: once
CDR3aa: CASSLWSPDTGELFF; CDR3nt: TGTGCCAGCAGTTTATGGTCCCCGGACACCGGGGAGCTGTTTTTT; d_gene: -; v_gene: TRBV28; j_gene: TRBJ2-2; abundance: -
CDR3aa: CASSSGRGMGEQFF; CDR3nt: TGTGCCAGCAGTTCAGGTCGGGGTATGGGTGAGCAGTTCTTC; d_gene: -; v_gene: TRBV7-2; j_gene: TRBJ2-1; abundance: -
CDR3aa: CASSLLGRGIQPQHF; CDR3nt: TGTGCCAGCAGCCTCTTAGGGAGGGGGATTCAGCCCCAGCATTTT; d_gene: -; v_gene: TRBV7-2; j_gene: TRBJ1-5; abundance: -
CDR3aa: CASSKGTPARTNEKLFF; CDR3nt: TGTGCCAGCAGCAAGGGTACACCGGCCCGGACTAATGAAAAACTGTTTTTT; d_gene: -; v_gene: TRBV21-1; j_gene: TRBJ1-4; abundance: many
CDR3aa: CASSWTGASEQYF; CDR3nt: TGTGCCAGCAGCTGGACAGGGGCCAGCGAGCAGTACTTC; d_gene: TRBD1; v_gene: TRBV12-3/TRBV12-4; j_gene: TRBJ2-7; abundance: -
CDR3aa: CASSSPPGLAGVSSYNEQFF; CDR3nt: TGTGCCAGCAGCTCCCCTCCGGGACTAGCGGGGGTGAGCTCCTACAATGAGCAGTTCTTC; d_gene: TRBD2; v_gene: TRBV13; j_gene: TRBJ2-1; abundance: -
CDR3aa: CASSHRQGVGANVLTF; CDR3nt: TGCGCCAGCAGCCACAGACAGGGGGTCGGGGCCAACGTCCTGACTTTC; d_gene: TRBD1; v_gene: TRBV4-3; j_gene: TRBJ2-6; abundance: -
CDR3aa: CASSAGPYTTYGYTF; CDR3nt: TGCGCCAGCAGCGCGGGACCGTACACGACCTATGGCTACACCTTC; d_gene: -; v_gene: TRBV5-1; j_gene: TRBJ1-2; abundance: -
CDR3aa: CASSRQGWANEKLFF; CDR3nt: TGTGCCAGCAGCCGACAGGGGTGGGCTAATGAAAAACTGTTTTTT; d_gene: TRBD1; v_gene: TRBV5-5; j_gene: TRBJ1-4; abundance: -
CDR3aa: CASSFSGTNEKLFF; CDR3nt: TGTGCCAGCAGTTTTTCGGGCACTAATGAAAAACTGTTTTTT; d_gene: -; v_gene: TRBV28; j_gene: TRBJ1-4; abundance: -
CDR3aa: CAISGTSGYNEQFF; CDR3nt: TGTGCCATCAGCGGGACTAGCGGCTACAATGAGCAGTTCTTC; d_gene: TRBD2; v_gene: TRBV10-3; j_gene: TRBJ2-1; abundance: -
CDR3aa: CASSSSGSDEQYF; CDR3nt: TGTGCCAGCAGCTCTAGCGGGAGCGACGAGCAGTACTTC; d_gene: TRBD2; v_gene: TRBV12-3/TRBV12-4; j_gene: TRBJ2-7; abundance: -
CDR3aa: CASSIAGRHRPQYF; CDR3nt: TGTGCCAGTAGTATAGCTGGCAGGCACAGGCCCCAGTACTTC; d_gene: -; v_gene: TRBV19; j_gene: TRBJ2-7; abundance: -
CDR3aa: CASSLSERTKSTDTQYF; CDR3nt: TGTGCCAGCAGCTTATCCGAAAGGACTAAGAGCACAGATACGCAGTATTTT; d_gene: -; v_gene: TRBV7-2; j_gene: TRBJ2-3; abundance: -
CDR3aa: CSVGRGANEKLFF; CDR3nt: TGCAGCGTTGGAAGGGGAGCTAATGAAAAACTGTTTTTT; d_gene: -; v_gene: TRBV29-1; j_gene: TRBJ1-4; abundance: -
CDR3aa: CASSLKGVGYEQYF; CDR3nt: TGTGCCAGCAGTTTAAAGGGGGTTGGCTACGAGCAGTACTTC; d_gene: -; v_gene: TRBV27; j_gene: TRBJ2-7; abundance: -
CDR3aa: CASSGLAGGNEQFF; CDR3nt: TGTGCCAGCAGTGGACTAGCGGGAGGGAATGAGCAGTTCTTC; d_gene: TRBD2; v_gene: TRBV6-4; j_gene: TRBJ2-1; abundance: few
CDR3aa: CASSHLGGGGNTGELFF; CDR3nt: TGTGCCAGCAGCCACCTAGGGGGGGGCGGCAACACCGGGGAGCTGTTTTTT; d_gene: -; v_gene: TRBV3-1/TRBV3-2; j_gene: TRBJ2-2; abundance: -
CDR3aa: CASSYWRGPDQETQYF; CDR3nt: TGTGCCAGCAGTTATTGGCGGGGGCCCGACCAAGAGACCCAGTACTTC; d_gene: -; v_gene: TRBV6-5; j_gene: TRBJ2-5; abundance: -
CDR3aa: CASSQKREGRSSDTQYF; CDR3nt: TGTGCCAGTAGTCAAAAGCGGGAGGGCCGTTCCTCAGATACGCAGTATTTT; d_gene: TRBD2; v_gene: TRBV19; j_gene: TRBJ2-3; abundance: -
CDR3aa: CASSPGTGWTPADQPQHF; CDR3nt: TGTGCCAGCTCACCGGGGACAGGGTGGACGCCGGCCGATCAGCCCCAGCATTTT; d_gene: TRBD1; v_gene: TRBV18; j_gene: TRBJ1-5; abundance: -
CDR3aa: CASSSRYSYEQYF; CDR3nt: TGTGCCAGCAGCTCCAGGTATTCCTACGAGCAGTACTTC; d_gene: -; v_gene: TRBV11-3; j_gene: TRBJ2-7; abundance: -
CDR3aa: CASSIDGRLLNYGYTF; CDR3nt: TGTGCCAGTAGTATAGATGGGCGACTCCTTAACTATGGCTACACCTTC; d_gene: -; v_gene: TRBV19; j_gene: TRBJ1-2; abundance: -
CDR3aa: CAISGLAGYYEQYF; CDR3nt: TGTGCCATCAGTGGACTAGCGGGATATTACGAGCAGTACTTC; d_gene: TRBD2; v_gene: TRBV10-3; j_gene: TRBJ2-7; abundance: -
CDR3aa: CASSFDRGNEQFF; CDR3nt: TGTGCCAGCAGCTTTGACAGGGGTAATGAGCAGTTCTTC; d_gene: TRBD1; v_gene: TRBV7-8; j_gene: TRBJ2-1; abundance: -
CDR3aa: CASRIGGALPEAFF; CDR3nt: TGTGCCAGCAGAATCGGCGGGGCCCTGCCCGAAGCTTTCTTT; d_gene: -; v_gene: TRBV28; j_gene: TRBJ1-1; abundance: -
CDR3aa: CASMRDRTNEQFF; CDR3nt: TGTGCCAGCATGCGGGACAGGACGAATGAGCAGTTCTTC; d_gene: TRBD1; v_gene: TRBV2; j_gene: TRBJ2-1; abundance: -
CDR3aa: CASSNTPRITYGYTF; CDR3nt: TGTGCTAGTAGTAACACGCCCAGGATCACCTATGGCTACACCTTC; d_gene: -; v_gene: TRBV12-5; j_gene: TRBJ1-2; abundance: -
CDR3aa: CASSVVQGNTEAFF; CDR3nt: TGTGCCAGCAGCGTAGTTCAGGGAAACACTGAAGCTTTCTTT; d_gene: -; v_gene: TRBV9; j_gene: TRBJ1-1; abundance: -
CDR3aa: CASSSYNEQFF; CDR3nt: TGTGCCAGCAGTTCCTACAATGAGCAGTTCTTC; d_gene: -; v_gene: TRBV12-3/TRBV12-4; j_gene: TRBJ2-1; abundance: few
CDR3aa: CASTLWAVGRGNIQYF; CDR3nt: TGTGCCAGCACCCTTTGGGCCGTGGGGCGAGGCAACATTCAGTACTTC; d_gene: -; v_gene: TRBV5-6; j_gene: TRBJ2-4; abundance: -
CDR3aa: CASSQDSTTSTDTQYF; CDR3nt: TGCGCCAGCAGCCAAGATTCGACAACTAGCACAGATACGCAGTATTTT; d_gene: -; v_gene: TRBV4-3; j_gene: TRBJ2-3; abundance: -
CDR3aa: CASSLTESLNSPLHF; CDR3nt: TGTGCCAGCAGCCTGACGGAAAGTCTTAATTCACCCCTCCACTTT; d_gene: -; v_gene: TRBV5-4; j_gene: TRBJ1-6; abundance: -
CDR3aa: CASSIGTAGGDTQYF; CDR3nt: TGTGCCAGCAGCATTGGGACAGCGGGAGGAGATACGCAGTATTTT; d_gene: TRBD2; v_gene: TRBV5-8; j_gene: TRBJ2-3; abundance: few
CDR3aa: CASSLQQLISGNTIYF; CDR3nt: TGCGCCAGCAGCTTGCAACAGCTGATCTCTGGAAACACCATATATTTT; d_gene: -; v_gene: TRBV5-1; j_gene: TRBJ1-3; abundance: -
CDR3aa: CASTTGQWGYEQYF; CDR3nt: TGTGCCAGCACCACCGGTCAGTGGGGTTACGAGCAGTACTTC; d_gene: -; v_gene: TRBV6-5; j_gene: TRBJ2-7; abundance: -
CDR3aa: CASSDRTGGRRADREAFF; CDR3nt: TGTGCCAGCAGTGATAGGACAGGGGGTCGTCGGGCGGACCGAGAAGCTTTCTTT; d_gene: TRBD1; v_gene: TRBV6-1; j_gene: TRBJ1-1; abundance: many
CDR3aa: CASSDEQGRDGYTF; CDR3nt: TGTGCCAGCAGCGACGAACAGGGGAGGGATGGCTACACCTTC; d_gene: TRBD1; v_gene: TRBV9; j_gene: TRBJ1-2; abundance: -
CDR3aa: CARAELGPLAKNIQYF; CDR3nt: TGTGCCAGAGCCGAGCTCGGGCCGCTAGCCAAAAACATTCAGTACTTC; d_gene: -; v_gene: TRBV6-9; j_gene: TRBJ2-4; abundance: -
CDR3aa: CSASPPGQGAGEQYF; CDR3nt: TGCAGTGCTAGTCCACCGGGACAGGGGGCAGGCGAGCAGTACTTC; d_gene: TRBD1; v_gene: TRBV20-1; j_gene: TRBJ2-7; abundance: once
CDR3aa: CASSQPSASGRVGSNEQFF; CDR3nt: TGTGCCAGCAGCCAACCTTCCGCTAGCGGGAGGGTTGGTAGCAATGAGCAGTTCTTC; d_gene: TRBD2; v_gene: TRBV9; j_gene: TRBJ2-1; abundance: -
CDR3aa: CATSDRQTGDEQFF; CDR3nt: TGTGCCACCAGTGACCGCCAGACTGGTGATGAGCAGTTCTTC; d_gene: -; v_gene: TRBV24-1; j_gene: TRBJ2-1; abundance: -
CDR3aa: CASSEGGTSSYNEQFF; CDR3nt: TGCGCCAGCAGTGAGGGGGGAACGAGCTCCTACAATGAGCAGTTCTTC; d_gene: -; v_gene: TRBV10-2; j_gene: TRBJ2-1; abundance: -
CDR3aa: CASSKRWEDDTGELFF; CDR3nt: TGTGCCAGCAGCAAGAGGTGGGAGGACGACACCGGGGAGCTGTTTTTT; d_gene: -; v_gene: TRBV11-3; j_gene: TRBJ2-2; abundance: -
CDR3aa: CASSTGQGLYSYNEKLFF; CDR3nt: TGTGCCAGCAGTACCGGACAGGGGTTATACTCATACAATGAAAAACTGTTTTTT; d_gene: TRBD1; v_gene: TRBV28; j_gene: TRBJ1-4; abundance: -
CDR3aa: CASRPWASGRPDTQYF; CDR3nt: TGTGCCAGCAGGCCCTGGGCTAGCGGGAGACCCGATACGCAGTATTTT; d_gene: TRBD2; v_gene: TRBV7-9; j_gene: TRBJ2-3; abundance: -
CDR3aa: CASSKAQQGPDSNSPLHF; CDR3nt: TGTGCCAGCAGCAAAGCGCAACAGGGCCCGGATAGTAATTCACCCCTCCACTTT; d_gene: -; v_gene: TRBV21-1; j_gene: TRBJ1-6; abundance: -
CDR3aa: CASSSDSYNEQFF; CDR3nt: TGTGCCAGCAGTTCTGATTCCTACAATGAGCAGTTCTTC; d_gene: -; v_gene: TRBV27; j_gene: TRBJ2-1; abundance: -
CDR3aa: CASSLVGQGSTEAFF; CDR3nt: TGTGCCAGCAGCTTAGTGGGACAGGGAAGTACTGAAGCTTTCTTT; d_gene: TRBD1; v_gene: TRBV7-8; j_gene: TRBJ1-1; abundance: -
CDR3aa: CASSPGTSGKVSYNEQFF; CDR3nt: TGTGCCAGCAGCCCTGGGACTAGCGGGAAAGTCTCCTACAATGAGCAGTTCTTC; d_gene: TRBD2; v_gene: TRBV9; j_gene: TRBJ2-1; abundance: -
CDR3aa: CASRLGTGGPDTQYF; CDR3nt: TGCGCCAGCCGGTTAGGGACAGGCGGACCAGATACGCAGTATTTT; d_gene: TRBD1; v_gene: TRBV4-3; j_gene: TRBJ2-3; abundance: -
CDR3aa: CASSYRQGSGDTQYF; CDR3nt: TGTGCCAGCAGTTACCGGCAGGGGAGTGGAGATACGCAGTATTTT; d_gene: -; v_gene: TRBV6-2/TRBV6-3; j_gene: TRBJ2-3; abundance: -
CDR3aa: CASSQKDRGMEETQYF; CDR3nt: TGTGCCAGCAGCCAAAAGGACAGGGGGATGGAAGAGACCCAGTACTTC; d_gene: TRBD1; v_gene: TRBV7-2; j_gene: TRBJ2-5; abundance: -
CDR3aa: CASSLWGKNEQYF; CDR3nt: TGTGCCAGCAGCTTATGGGGGAAAAACGAGCAGTACTTC; d_gene: -; v_gene: TRBV7-9; j_gene: TRBJ2-7; abundance: -